The 10 T cell receptor beta chains in this list originate from one sample, sequenced in a study of blood T cell repertoires in COVID-19. Profiled with immunoSEQ multiplex PCR; TCRdb holds only in-frame clones, not every one. The data hold 45,000 to 55,000 clones, with more than 75% observed a single time. What was sequenced was peripheral blood. The receptors stem from a woman over 75 with acute or convalescent COVID-19.

V and J are TRBV6-1 and TRBJ1-2; 8 positions match TRBD1. Germline V lookup: CDR1 MNHNS, CDR2 SASEGT. The CDR3 has 15 amino acids. V lost 1 base to trimming and J lost 6 bases; unmatched junction nucleotides: 7. CDR3 loop: CASSEETGAYHGYTF. DNA for the CDR3: TGTGCCAGCAGTGAAGAGACAGGGGCTTATCATGGCTACACCTTC.

This chain joins TRBV5-4 and TRBJ2-5; 10 bases are shared with TRBD1. Germline CDR1 SGHNT, CDR2 YYREEE (reference sequence). CDR3 length: 15 residues. Germline trimming cut 3 bases from V and 4 bases from J; bases unmatched to any gene: 6. The CDR3 here is CASSSTTGGGETQYF. Here the CDR3 DNA reads TGTGCCAGCAGCTCAACGACAGGGGGCGGAGAGACCCAGTACTTC.

The V call is TRBV30, the J call TRBJ1-5; TRBD1 is a possible D gene (6 bases). Germline V gives CDR1 GTSNPN, CDR2 SVGIG (reference sequence). The CDR3 extends over 15 amino acids. The V gene lost 4 bases and the J gene lost 3 bases, with 16 bases spanning the gap. The CDR3 nucleotides read TGTGCCTGGACGGACCCCGGACAGATCAATCAGCCCCAGCATTTT. This sequence encodes CAWTDPGQINQPQHF.

V usage is TRBV6-5 and J usage is TRBJ2-1; possible D gene TRBD2, 5 bases. CDR1 is MNHEY, CDR2 SVGAGI, per germline. CDR3 length: 15 residues. The V end lost 6 bases, the J end lost 9 bases, and 21 bases lay between the germline ends. CDR3 nucleotides: TGTGCCAGCAGCCGAGTGACCCGCGGAGAGGGTGAGCAGTTCTTC. Translated: CASSRVTRGEGEQFF.

The rearrangement joins TRBV9 to TRBJ2-2; maybe TRBD2 (6 bases). CDR3 length: 14 amino acids. With 3 bases removed from V and 0 bases from J, the gap between germline ends came to 6 bases. The germline V gene encodes CDR1 SGDLS and CDR2 YYNGEE. The CDR3 region has the DNA TGTGCCAGCAGCGCTAGCGCGAACACCGGGGAGCTGTTTTTT. Translation: CASSASANTGELFF.

CDR3 residues: CASGDGGQSNYGYTF. The CDR3 nucleotides read TGTGCTAGTGGAGATGGGGGACAGTCAAACTATGGCTACACCTTC. The chain uses TRBV12-5 and TRBJ1-2; 7 nucleotides agree with TRBD1. The CDR3 is 15 residues long. The V segment lost 6 bases and the J segment 2 bases; nucleotides outside the gene matches: 9. Germline-derived CDR1 and CDR2 are LGHNT and FRNRAP.

The gene calls are TRBV30 and TRBJ1-3; 7 nucleotides line up with TRBD1. V was pared by 0 bases and J by 0 bases, with 5 bases of the junction left unmatched. The CDR3 length is 16 residues. Germline V CDR1 and CDR2: GTSNPN, SVGIG (reference sequence). The CDR3 reads CAWSVPGQFSGNTIYF. DNA of the CDR3: TGTGCCTGGAGTGTACCGGGACAGTTCTCTGGAAACACCATATATTTT. Full variable domain (rest looked up from reference TRBV30 and TRBJ1-3): SQTIHQWPATLVQPVGSPLSLECTVEGTSNPNLYWYRQAAGRGLQLLFYSVGIGQISSEVPQNLSASRPQDRQFILSSKKLLLSDSGFYLCAWSVPGQFSGNTIYFGEGSWLTVV.

The chain employs TRBV15 and TRBJ2-5; D perhaps matches TRBD2 (6 bases). In germline, CDR1 is LNHNV, CDR2 YYDKDF (reference sequence). CDR3 length: 14 amino acids. Trimming took 4 bases from V and 5 from J, leaving 14 bases between them. The CDR3 spells CATSKPGTAETQYF. DNA for the CDR3: TGTGCCACCAGCAAACCCGGGACTGCGGAGACCCAGTACTTC.

The chain combines TRBV5-1 with TRBJ2-3, with TRBD1 matching 8 bases. J gave up 2 bases and V 2 bases, and 4 bases lay outside the gene matches. Per germline, CDR1 SGHRS and CDR2 YFSETQ. The CDR3 spans 15 residues. In nucleotides, the CDR3 is TGCGCCAGCAGCTTCGGACAGGGAAACACAGATACGCAGTATTTT. Translation: CASSFGQGNTDTQYF.

This clone was seen just once. V is TRBV15 and J is TRBJ1-2; 9 bases line up with TRBD1. The V segment lost 1 base and the J segment 3 bases; nucleotides outside the gene matches: 3. The CDR3 loop spans 15 amino acids. Germline-derived CDR1 and CDR2 are LNHNV and YYDKDF (reference sequence). CDR3 in DNA: TGTGCCACCAGCAGAGGAGGGACAGGGTACTATGGCTACACCTTC. Protein sequence: CATSRGGTGYYGYTF.